Only a few counts were recorded for the clone carrying this T cell receptor (beta chain). What it binds is unknown. The CDR3 consists of 14 residues. The ends were cut back, 1 base at V and 5 bases at J, with 15 bases in the middle. Germline V gene lookup returns CDR1 DFQATT and CDR2 SNEGSKA (reference sequence). The data were taken from a study of response to subunit inactivated influenza vaccine. Study observations and caveats: Each seasonal flu vaccination may recruit only limited new T cells, authors suggested.

TCRdb ran MiXCR on the RT-PCR reads and lists one entry per CDR3 protein. Of 500,000 or so distinct CDR3 sequences in the sample, more than 15% were seen once. The TCR originated in a man aged 45 to 70 who received an inactivated influenza vaccine. This material consisted of CD4+ T cells sorted from PBMCs, taken 23 months after vaccination. The chain uses TRBV20-1 and TRBJ2-7, with D possibly matching TRBD2 (6 bases). CDR3 in amino acids: CSARAPGAANEQYF. The CDR3 region has the DNA TGCAGTGCTAGAGCCCCGGGAGCAGCCAACGAGCAGTACTTC.